Sequencing of this T cell receptor (beta chain) was carried out in a study of cytomegalovirus exposure and HLA in healthy donors. General study results and limits: Later analysis found that TCR beta chains associated with HLA were more clonally expanded than other, equally common chains. Most likely, a cluster of highly shared sequence variants arose as a sequencing artifact. Several top significant clusters appeared, in a later analysis, to be linked to common viral pathogens.

About this clone itself: Its antigen is undetermined.

A multiplex PCR was run with 60 Vbeta primers and 13 Jbeta primers. TCRdb's table, derived via immunoSEQ multiplex PCR, lists solely in-frame clones and lacks some. This sample yields approximately 140,000 clones, of which 70% to 85% are seen a single time; approximately 2.4% belongs to the top ten. Although they were nominally healthy when sampled, donors likely had unrecorded immune exposures. Looked up from germline, CDR1 is SGHDT and CDR2 is YYEEEE. Germline trimming cut 4 bases from V and 4 bases from J; bases unmatched to any gene: 4. CDR3 length equals 14 residues. This rearrangement joins TRBV5-6 to TRBJ1-4; 7 nucleotides line up with TRBD1. The receptor's source is a male donor in good health and CMV-seronegative. The sequenced sample was PBMCs. The CDR3 loop reads CASSLGTVNEKLFF. In nucleotides, the CDR3 is TGTGCCAGCAGCCTCGGGACAGTTAATGAAAAACTGTTTTTT.